This TCR beta chain was profiled in a study of cytomegalovirus exposure and HLA in healthy donors. Germline V gene lookup returns CDR1 SGHAT and CDR2 FQDESV (reference sequence). There are 15 residues in the CDR3. Trimming stripped 3 bases from V and 0 bases from J, with 6 bases between. The repertoire was sequenced with immunoSEQ multiplex PCR; TCRdb's copy has only in-frame clones and lacks some. The table lists some 140,000 clones, just under 85% of them singletons, with approximately 1.5% in the top ten. The chain recombines TRBV11-1 with TRBJ2-6, with D possibly TRBD1 on 5 matching bases. The source is a woman younger than 45 in good health and CMV-seronegative. Specimen: PBMCs. CDR3 residues: CASSFGASGANVLTF. CDR3 nucleotides: TGTGCCAGCAGCTTTGGGGCCTCTGGGGCCAACGTCCTGACTTTC.